These 32 T cell receptor beta chains share one sample of origin, sequenced in a study of chemoradiotherapy in HPV16-positive cancers. Using immunoSEQ multiplex PCR, the repertoire was profiled, and TCRdb retains in-frame clones only, with some absent. The top ten clones hold around 3.7% of a sample with some 4,000 clones, about 91% of them seen once. The sample here was tumor tissue, taken from a patient who underwent chemoradiotherapy. The source of these receptors is a human donor with HPV-associated anogenital cancer.

The chain uses TRBV7-6 and TRBJ2-6; D may be TRBD1 or TRBD2 (7 bases each). Trimming left V 4 bases short and J 4 bases short, with 20 bases between. Germline V lookup: CDR1 SGHVS, CDR2 FNYEAQ. This CDR3 comprises 18 residues. The CDR3 sequence: CASSSGGTALSGANVLTF. In nucleotides, the CDR3 is TGTGCCAGCAGCTCCGGGGGGACAGCTCTTTCCGGGGCCAACGTCCTGACTTTC.

The V gene is TRBV4-3, the J gene TRBJ1-5; D perhaps matches TRBD1 (5 bases). V was pared by 7 bases and J by 4 bases, with 26 bases between. This CDR3 contains 18 residues. Germline V CDR1 and CDR2: LGHNA, YSLEER. CDR3 residues: CASTPNWRGSRNNQPQHF. The CDR3 DNA reads as TGCGCCAGCACCCCCAATTGGCGGGGGTCCAGGAATAATCAGCCCCAGCATTTT.

J is TRBJ2-3 and V is TRBV6-1; maybe TRBD1 (5 bases). The V and J ends lost 7 bases and 11 bases respectively, with 16 bases between them. Germline CDR1 MNHNS, CDR2 SASEGT. CDR3 length: 12 amino acids. This CDR3 reads CASTWGQGLQYF. CDR3 coding DNA: TGTGCCAGCACTTGGGGCCAGGGTTTGCAGTATTTT.

The CDR3 coding sequence is TGTGCCAGCAGTTACTCCGGCAGAGGTGTTGGGGACACCATATATTTT. Protein: CASSYSGRGVGDTIYF. This sequence joins TRBV6-5 and TRBJ1-3; no clear D gene. This CDR3 has 16 amino acids. Looked up from germline, CDR1 is MNHEY and CDR2 is SVGAGI. Between the trimmed V and J ends, which lost 0 bases and 8 bases, there was a span of 17 bases.

The DNA of the CDR3 is TGTGCCAGCTCACCACGCCGGGCGAACACTGAAGCTTTCTTT. Translated, it gives CASSPRRANTEAFF. The genes are TRBV18 and TRBJ1-1, with D unresolved. Looked up from germline, CDR1 is KGHSH and CDR2 is LQKENI. The CDR3 is made up of 14 amino acids. V lost 1 base to trimming and J lost 1 base, with 7 bases between them. The full variable domain, its missing parts supplied by reference TRBV18 and TRBJ1-1, is NAGVMQNPRHLVRRRGQEARLRCSPMKGHSHVYWYRQLPEEGLKFMVYLQKENIIDESGMPKERFSAEFPKEGPSILRIQQVVRGDSAAYFCASSPRRANTEAFFGQGTRLTVV.

The chain links TRBV7-3 to TRBJ1-1; D unclear. Trimming left V 4 bases short and J 1 base short, with 7 bases between. The CDR3 loop spans 13 amino acids. CDR1 and CDR2 (germline): SGHTA, FQGTGA. The CDR3 coding sequence is TGTGCCAGCAGCTACGCAAGGAACACTGAAGCTTTCTTT. This encodes CASSYARNTEAFF.

The chain carries TRBV4-2 and TRBJ1-1, with D uncertain. Germline assignment: CDR1 LGHNA and CDR2 YNFKEQ. Trimming pared 0 bases from V and 7 bases from J, leaving 18 bases between. The CDR3 covers 16 residues. The CDR3 spells CASSQDTAATRGEAFF. CDR3 nucleotide sequence: TGTGCCAGCAGCCAAGACACGGCAGCGACCCGGGGTGAAGCTTTCTTT.

CDR3 DNA: TGTGCCAGCAGTGACAGGGTTAGCAATCAGCCCCAGCATTTT. Its translation: CASSDRVSNQPQHF. The rearrangement uses TRBV2 and TRBJ1-5, with D possibly TRBD1 on 5 matching bases. V shed 3 bases and J shed 0 bases, with 6 bases lying between them. This CDR3 spans 14 amino acids. Germline values: CDR1 SNHLY, CDR2 FYNNEI. Using reference TRBV2 and TRBJ1-5 for the parts outside the CDR3, the full variable domain is EPEVTQTPSHQVTQMGQEVILRCVPISNHLYFYWYRQILGQKVEFLVSFYNNEISEKSEIFDDQFSVERPDGSNFTLKIRSTKLEDSAMYFCASSDRVSNQPQHFGDGTRLSIL.

The DNA of the CDR3 is TGTGCCAGCAGCCGGGGCAACCAAGAGACCCAGTACTTC. Translated, it gives CASSRGNQETQYF. This rearrangement joins TRBV7-3 to TRBJ2-5, with D perhaps assigned TRBD1 or TRBD2 (5 bases each). The CDR3 sequence is 13 residues long. The V and J ends lost 5 bases and 0 bases respectively, with 7 bases between them. Germline-derived CDR1 and CDR2 are SGHTA and FQGTGA.

The rearrangement joins TRBV4-1 to TRBJ1-2, with D uncertain. Trimming removed 0 bases from V and 8 bases from J, with 10 bases in between. Germline lookup yields CDR1 MGHRA and CDR2 YSYEKL. The CDR3 has 13 amino acids. The CDR3 spells CASSQEGTKGYTF. Written as DNA, the CDR3 is TGCGCCAGCAGCCAAGAGGGTACGAAGGGCTACACCTTC.

The V gene is TRBV10-3, the J gene TRBJ2-5, with D tentatively TRBD1 (5 bases). The CDR3 covers 14 residues. Germline V gives CDR1 ENHRY, CDR2 SYGVKD. With 8 bases removed from V and 4 bases from J, the gap between germline ends came to 17 bases. The CDR3 region is CAIGLPGSGETQYF. As DNA, the CDR3 is TGTGCCATCGGGTTACCAGGGTCAGGAGAGACCCAGTACTTC.

V is TRBV9 and J is TRBJ2-2, with TRBD1 matching over 7 bases. Trimming cost V 7 bases and J 5 bases; bases outside gene matches: 2. Looked up from germline, CDR1 is SGDLS and CDR2 is YYNGEE. The CDR3 sequence is 12 residues long. The DNA of the CDR3 is TGTGCCAGCGAGACAGGGACCGGGGAGCTGTTTTTT. Its translation: CASETGTGELFF.

V gene TRBV6-6 combines with J gene TRBJ1-1, with 10 bases matching TRBD1. CDR1 is MNHNY, CDR2 SVGAGI, per germline (reference sequence). V lost 2 bases, J lost 4 bases, and 7 bases stayed unmatched. The CDR3 runs to 16 residues. CDR3 sequence: CASSYDRGRGSTEAFF. The CDR3 region has the DNA TGTGCCAGCAGTTACGACAGGGGGCGGGGGAGCACTGAAGCTTTCTTT.

This chain joins TRBV4-3 and TRBJ2-7, with a weak D call TRBD1 (7 bases). V shed 3 bases and J shed 3 bases, with 15 bases lying between them. The CDR3 is 15 amino acids. From germline, CDR1 is LGHNA and CDR2 YSLEER. The CDR3 here is CASSQGGGGYYEQYF. The DNA for the CDR3 is TGCGCCAGCAGCCAGGGAGGAGGGGGCTACTACGAGCAGTACTTC.

The chain carries TRBV14 and TRBJ1-6; 7 bases map to TRBD1. The germline V gene has CDR1 SGHDN and CDR2 FVKESK. The CDR3 contains 16 residues. V shed 2 bases, J shed 3 bases, and the junction held 4 bases outside the gene matches. The CDR3 DNA follows: TGTGCCAGCAGCCAATTGGGACAGCTCTATAATTCACCCCTCCACTTT. Encoded protein: CASSQLGQLYNSPLHF.

CDR3 sequence (DNA): TGCGCCAGCAGCCAAGCTCAGTATTCACCCCTCCACTTT. Its translation is CASSQAQYSPLHF. V and J are TRBV4-1 and TRBJ1-6; D is unresolved. Germline-derived CDR1 and CDR2 are MGHRA and YSYEKL. V lost 1 base and J 8 bases, leaving 6 bases between the germline ends. The CDR3 is made up of 13 amino acids.

The chain links TRBV10-3 to TRBJ2-5; D is unresolved. Trimming shortened V by 4 bases and J by 4 bases, and 7 bases separated the two germline ends. Germline V gene data show CDR1 as ENHRY and CDR2 as SYGVKD. This CDR3 region has 12 residues. This chain's CDR3 is CAISGERETQYF. As DNA, the CDR3 is TGTGCCATCAGTGGAGAGCGAGAGACCCAGTACTTC.

The gene calls are TRBV11-2 and TRBJ1-1; D is ambiguous. This CDR3 has 13 residues. The germline CDR1 and CDR2 sequences are SGHAT and FQNNGV. V was pared by 3 bases and J by 1 base, with 6 bases between. CDR3 region: CASSFRENTEAFF. CDR3 nucleotide sequence: TGTGCCAGCAGCTTTAGGGAGAACACTGAAGCTTTCTTT.

The chain recombines TRBV7-7 with TRBJ2-5; D remains unclear. Germline V gene data show CDR1 as SSHAT and CDR2 as FNYEAQ (reference sequence). The V end was cut by 1 base, the J end by 6 bases, with 9 bases between. CDR3 size: 13 residues. The CDR3 loop reads CASSLGLGKTQYF. Written as DNA, the CDR3 is TGTGCCAGCAGCTTAGGACTGGGCAAGACCCAGTACTTC.

The CDR3 nucleotides read TGTGCCAGCTCACCAGGTCGTGGAAGTTCGGATGGCTACACCTTC. It yields the protein CASSPGRGSSDGYTF. V and J are TRBV18 and TRBJ1-2; the D is unclear. V lost 2 bases and J 6 bases, leaving 16 bases between the germline ends. CDR3 length equals 15 residues. The V gene's germline CDR1 is KGHSH and CDR2 LQKENI.

This rearrangement joins TRBV12-5 to TRBJ2-3, with 7 bases that match TRBD1. From germline, CDR1 is LGHNT and CDR2 FRNRAP. After removal of 6 bases from V and 0 bases from J, the junction contained 21 bases not matched to a gene. This CDR3 has 20 residues. CDR3 loop: CASGLVDLRGPIRSTDTQYF. The CDR3 nucleotides are TGTGCTAGTGGACTGGTAGACCTGAGGGGGCCCATTAGGAGCACAGATACGCAGTATTTT.

J is TRBJ1-1 and V is TRBV7-9; 7 bases line up with TRBD1. V lost 5 bases to trimming and J lost 2 bases; unmatched junction nucleotides: 5. Germline lookup yields CDR1 SEHNR and CDR2 FQNEAQ (reference sequence). CDR3 length equals 14 residues. The CDR3: CASSDRTGNTEAFF. The CDR3, as DNA: TGTGCCAGCAGCGACAGGACAGGAAACACTGAAGCTTTCTTT.

The V gene is TRBV5-1, the J gene TRBJ1-4; TRBD1 matches at 7 bases. Germline V lookup: CDR1 SGHRS, CDR2 YFSETQ. The CDR3 is 12 amino acids. The V segment lost 7 bases and the J segment 4 bases; nucleotides outside the gene matches: 1. CDR3: CASRDSNEKLFF. CDR3 nucleotides: TGCGCCAGCCGGGACAGTAATGAAAAACTGTTTTTT.

This chain uses TRBV27 with TRBJ2-2; D remains ambiguous. The V end lost 2 bases, the J end lost 2 bases, and 0 bases lay between the germline ends. From germline, CDR1 is MNHEY and CDR2 SMNVEV (reference sequence). There are 12 residues in the CDR3. The CDR3 DNA reads TGTGCCAGCAGTTTAAACACCGGGGAGCTGTTTTTT. It specifies CASSLNTGELFF.

The chain combines TRBV6-1 with TRBJ2-7; no clear D. The CDR3 sequence is 11 residues long. From germline, CDR1 is MNHNS and CDR2 SASEGT. Trimming took off 5 bases at V and 3 bases at J, with 5 bases between the two ends. The CDR3 DNA reads TGTGCCAGCAGTTATGACTACGAGCAGTACTTC. It codes for CASSYDYEQYF.

This clone was seen a few times. The J gene is TRBJ1-1, the V gene TRBV10-2; D not certain. Trimming pared 3 bases from V and 4 bases from J, leaving 12 bases between. Germline CDR1 is WSHSY and CDR2 is SAAADI. The CDR3 runs to 14 residues. The CDR3 loop is CASSDGGYGTEAFF. CDR3 DNA: TGCGCCAGCAGTGACGGAGGGTACGGCACTGAAGCTTTCTTT.

A remark on this clone: Other nucleotide sequences in the sample specify the same CDR3. The V gene is TRBV29-1, the J gene TRBJ2-1; maybe TRBD2 (7 bases). Germline V gene sequence: CDR1 SQVTM, CDR2 ANQGSEA. The CDR3 length is 16 residues. V lost 3 bases, J lost 4 bases, and 19 bases lay in between. The CDR3 protein is CSVDAYRRGGYNEQFF. The CDR3 DNA is TGCAGCGTTGATGCCTACAGAAGGGGGGGGTACAATGAGCAGTTCTTC.

The rearrangement joins TRBV19 to TRBJ2-2, with D uncertain. V gave up 2 bases and J gave up 0 bases, with 7 bases separating them. CDR3 size: 15 residues. From germline, CDR1 is LNHDA and CDR2 SQIVND (reference sequence). In nucleotides, the CDR3 is TGTGCCAGTAGTATACTGGCTTCGAACACCGGGGAGCTGTTTTTT. This sequence encodes CASSILASNTGELFF.

V and J are TRBV28 and TRBJ1-5, with 7 bases identical to TRBD1. The junction had 13 bases not matched to a gene; V was cut back by 10 bases and J by 4 bases. The germline V gene encodes CDR1 MDHEN and CDR2 SYDVKM. The CDR3 loop spans 15 amino acids. DNA of the CDR3: TGTGCCACTTGTCTCTACAGGGGTGGGAATCAGCCCCAGCATTTT. The encoded protein is CATCLYRGGNQPQHF.

V usage is TRBV11-2 and J usage is TRBJ1-2; D unresolved. The germline V gene has CDR1 SGHAT and CDR2 FQNNGV. Trimming shortened V by 6 bases and J by 8 bases, and 16 bases separated the two germline ends. This CDR3 region has 13 residues. In nucleotides, the CDR3 is TGTGCCAGCAGTTCAGAATCAGTGGGAGGCTACACCTTC. Its translation: CASSSESVGGYTF.

The CDR3 nucleotides are TGTGCCAGCAGCACGGGACTAGCGGGAGTCGATGAGCAGTTCTTC. This gives the protein CASSTGLAGVDEQFF. The V gene is TRBV7-2, the J gene TRBJ2-1; 14 nucleotides match TRBD2. J lost 8 bases, V lost 5 bases, and 5 bases had no gene match. Germline CDR1 is SGHTA and CDR2 is FQGNSA. This CDR3 is built from 15 residues.

The chain employs TRBV30 and TRBJ2-5; 7 bases are a match to TRBD1. The CDR3 runs to 12 residues. V lost 0 bases, J lost 9 bases, and 4 bases stayed unmatched. Looked up from germline, CDR1 is GTSNPN and CDR2 is SVGIG (reference sequence). The CDR3 DNA is TGTGCCTGGAGTGTACAGGGGTTTGCCCAGTACTTC. It yields the protein CAWSVQGFAQYF. The full variable domain, rest sourced from reference TRBV30 and TRBJ2-5, is SQTIHQWPATLVQPVGSPLSLECTVEGTSNPNLYWYRQAAGRGLQLLFYSVGIGQISSEVPQNLSASRPQDRQFILSSKKLLLSDSGFYLCAWSVQGFAQYFGPGTRLLVL.